This T cell receptor (beta chain) was identified in a study of Graves' ophthalmopathy and Graves' hyperthyroidism. Amplification of TCR beta CDR3 regions used RNA transcripts. HTBI-primed RT-PCR formed the first round, and a multiplex PCR formed the second. TCRdb fed the multiplex PCR reads into MiXCR, producing one record per CDR3 protein. The sample shows around 1,000,000 distinct CDR3 sequences, approximately 35% of them seen only once. This clonotype was observed many times. Germline-derived CDR1 and CDR2 are SQVTM and ANQGSEA. Trimming took 7 bases from V and 9 from J, leaving 16 bases between them. This CDR3 is built from 12 residues.

The clonotype was recovered from an adult man with Graves' hyperthyroidism. This chain connects TRBV29-1 to TRBJ1-3, with D perhaps TRBD1 (6 bases). Sequenced sample: peripheral blood or thyroid tissue (not recorded which). The CDR3 region has the DNA TGCAGCGCACAGGGTCTACGAAGCACCATATATTTT. Translated: CSAQGLRSTIYF.